This T cell receptor beta chain emerged from a study of CD8+CD57+ T cells in acquired aplastic anemia. Whole-study findings and limits: Overlap between patients and controls comprised 25 to 30 CD8+ CDR3 sequences.

TCR beta VDJ combinations and CDR3 sequences were profiled from genomic DNA. TCRdb redid the calling of the reads with MiXCR, one entry per CDR3 protein. This table holds 310,000 or so distinct CDR3 sequences, under 60% found once. The germline gives CDR1 SGDLS, CDR2 YYNGEE. CDR3 size: 16 residues. With 0 bases clipped from V and 4 bases from J, the junction kept 5 bases outside the gene matches. For sequencing, patients were chosen who had shown expansion of CD8+CD57+ cells by flow cytometry. Among the patients, none had received any therapy at the time of blood sampling. This clonotype was picked up one time. Its antigen is currently unknown.

The receptor comes from a human donor with aplastic anemia. The sequenced sample was sorted CD4+, CD8+, or CD8+CD57+ T cells (not recorded which) from PBMCs. This chain links TRBV9 with TRBJ2-3, with 10 bases identical to TRBD2. CDR3: CASSVGLAGVSDTQYF. The CDR3 bases are TGTGCCAGCAGCGTAGGTCTAGCGGGAGTGTCAGATACGCAGTATTTT.